This T cell receptor (beta chain) was sequenced for a study of CXCR3-negative and CXCR3-positive naive CD8 T cells. Broader study findings: More hydrophobic TRB CDR3s were found in CXCR3-positive naive cells than in CXCR3-negative naive cells. For naive cells, CXCR3-negative and CXCR3-positive subsets had similar TRBV-TRBJ usage; for memory cells, usage differed. The study inferred TCR strength from TRB CDR3 properties and found comparable surface CD5 between naive subsets. Both naive subsets showed comparably high diversity, and memory CD8+ cells showed much lower diversity. CXCR3 expression dropped partially after cryopreservation, and most assays relied on fresh PBMCs.

Details on this clonotype: Its target is unknown.

Germline V gene data show CDR1 as MNHEY and CDR2 as SMNVEV (reference sequence). This CDR3 contains 15 residues. cDNA libraries for TRB were generated by 5' RACE incorporating UMI labels. Reanalyzing the 5' RACE reads, TCRdb keeps one entry per CDR3 protein, without DNA. This sample's table has roughly 99,000 distinct CDR3 sequences. The origin of this receptor is a human donor in good health. Some clones in this sample may be carry-over from other donors' samples. The chain couples TRBV27 to TRBJ2-4; without DNA, the TCRdb call of TRBD1 cannot be checked. Sequences were obtained from naive CXCR3+ CD8+ T cells from blood. The subset: CD45RO-CCR7+CD27+CD95- naive CD8+ T cells expressing CXCR3 (TNR3+). CDR3 region: CASCSVGGRPDIQYF.